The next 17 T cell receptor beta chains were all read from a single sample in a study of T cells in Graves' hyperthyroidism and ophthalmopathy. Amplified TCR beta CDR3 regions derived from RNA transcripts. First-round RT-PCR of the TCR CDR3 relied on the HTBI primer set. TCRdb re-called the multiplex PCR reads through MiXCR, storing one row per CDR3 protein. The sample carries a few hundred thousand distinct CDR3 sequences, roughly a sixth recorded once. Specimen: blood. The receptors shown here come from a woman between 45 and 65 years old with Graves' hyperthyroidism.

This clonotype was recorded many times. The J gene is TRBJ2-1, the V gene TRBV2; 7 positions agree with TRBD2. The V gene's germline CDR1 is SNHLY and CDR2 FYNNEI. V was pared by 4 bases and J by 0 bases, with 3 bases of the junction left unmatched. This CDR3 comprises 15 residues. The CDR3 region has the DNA TGTGCCAGCAGTGGCGGGAGAAGCTCCTACAATGAGCAGTTCTTC. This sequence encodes CASSGGRSSYNEQFF. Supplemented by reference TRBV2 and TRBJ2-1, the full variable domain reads EPEVTQTPSHQVTQMGQEVILRCVPISNHLYFYWYRQILGQKVEFLVSFYNNEISEKSEIFDDQFSVERPDGSNFTLKIRSTKLEDSAMYFCASSGGRSSYNEQFFGPGTRLTVL.

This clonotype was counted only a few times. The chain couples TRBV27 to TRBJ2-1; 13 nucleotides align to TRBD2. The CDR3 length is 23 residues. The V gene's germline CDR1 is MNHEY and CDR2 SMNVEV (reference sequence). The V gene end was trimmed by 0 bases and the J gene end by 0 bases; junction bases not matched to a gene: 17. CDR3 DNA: TGTGCCAGCAGTTTATCGCCCCCCCGAAGACTAGCGGGAGGCCCGACCTCCTACAATGAGCAGTTCTTC. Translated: CASSLSPPRRLAGGPTSYNEQFF.

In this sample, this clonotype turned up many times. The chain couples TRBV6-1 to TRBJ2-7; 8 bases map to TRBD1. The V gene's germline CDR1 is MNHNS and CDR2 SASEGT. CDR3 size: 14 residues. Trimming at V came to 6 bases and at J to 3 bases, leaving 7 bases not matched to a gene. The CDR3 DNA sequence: TGTGCCAGCAGCGCCCGACAGGGGCACTACGAGCAGTACTTC. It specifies CASSARQGHYEQYF.

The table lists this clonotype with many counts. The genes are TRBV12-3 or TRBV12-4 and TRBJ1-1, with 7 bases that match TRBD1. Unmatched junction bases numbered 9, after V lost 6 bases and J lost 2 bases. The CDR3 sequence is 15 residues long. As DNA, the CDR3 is TGTGCCAGCAGCCATGGACAGGCTAGAAACACTGAAGCTTTCTTT. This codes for CASSHGQARNTEAFF.

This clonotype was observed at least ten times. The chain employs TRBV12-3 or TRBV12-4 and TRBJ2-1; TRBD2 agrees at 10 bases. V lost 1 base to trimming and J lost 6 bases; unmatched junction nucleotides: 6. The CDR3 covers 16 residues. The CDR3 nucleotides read TGTGCCAGCAGTTTAGGATCGGCTAGCGGGGGCAATGAGCAGTTCTTC. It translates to CASSLGSASGGNEQFF.

The CDR3: CASSLWSGHRELFF. The CDR3 DNA follows: TGTGCCAGCAGTTTATGGTCCGGCCACCGGGAGCTGTTTTTT. This sequence joins TRBV27 and TRBJ2-2; no clear D gene. With 1 base removed from V and 9 bases from J, the gap between germline ends came to 12 bases. The CDR3 sequence is 14 residues long. The V gene's germline CDR1 is MNHEY and CDR2 SMNVEV (reference sequence).

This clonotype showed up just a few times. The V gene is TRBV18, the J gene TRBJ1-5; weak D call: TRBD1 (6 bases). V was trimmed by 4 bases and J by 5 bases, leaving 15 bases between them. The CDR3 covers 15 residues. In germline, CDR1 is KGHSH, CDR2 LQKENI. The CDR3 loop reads CASSHTQGLDQPQHF. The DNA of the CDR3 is TGTGCCAGCTCACATACACAGGGTCTCGATCAGCCCCAGCATTTT.

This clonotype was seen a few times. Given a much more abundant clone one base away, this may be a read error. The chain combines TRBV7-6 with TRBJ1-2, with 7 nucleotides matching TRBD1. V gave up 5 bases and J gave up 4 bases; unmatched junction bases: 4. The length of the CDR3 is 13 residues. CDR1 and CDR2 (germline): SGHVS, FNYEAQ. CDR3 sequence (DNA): TGTGCCAGCAGCCCCAGGGGGGGCTATGGCTACACCTTC. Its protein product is CASSPRGGYGYTF.

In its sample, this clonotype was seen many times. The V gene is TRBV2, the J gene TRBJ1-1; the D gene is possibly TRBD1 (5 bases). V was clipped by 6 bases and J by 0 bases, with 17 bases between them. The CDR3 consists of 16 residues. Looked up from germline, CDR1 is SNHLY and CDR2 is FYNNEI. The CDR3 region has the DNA TGTGCCAGCAGCCGACTACAGACAGTCATGAACACTGAAGCTTTCTTT. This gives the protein CASSRLQTVMNTEAFF. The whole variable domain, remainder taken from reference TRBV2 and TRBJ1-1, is EPEVTQTPSHQVTQMGQEVILRCVPISNHLYFYWYRQILGQKVEFLVSFYNNEISEKSEIFDDQFSVERPDGSNFTLKIRSTKLEDSAMYFCASSRLQTVMNTEAFFGQGTRLTVV.

For the CDR3, the DNA is TGCGCCAGCAGCTTGGCCGGCGTAACTGAAGCTTTCTTT. This gives the protein CASSLAGVTEAFF. The J gene is TRBJ1-1, the V gene TRBV5-1; D call uncertain. CDR1 is SGHRS and CDR2 is YFSETQ in the germline V gene. Trimming stripped 0 bases from V and 5 bases from J, with 8 bases between. The CDR3 is made up of 13 amino acids.

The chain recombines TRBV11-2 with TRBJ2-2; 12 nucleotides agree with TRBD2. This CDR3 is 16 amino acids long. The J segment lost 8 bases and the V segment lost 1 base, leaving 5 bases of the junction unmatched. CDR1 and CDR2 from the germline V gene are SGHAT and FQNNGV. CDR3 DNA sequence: TGTGCCAGCAGCTTAGGACTAGCGGGAGCAAAAGGGGAGCTGTTTTTT. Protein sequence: CASSLGLAGAKGELFF. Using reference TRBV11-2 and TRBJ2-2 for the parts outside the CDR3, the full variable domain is EAGVAQSPRYKIIEKRQSVAFWCNPISGHATLYWYQQILGQGPKLLIQFQNNGVVDDSQLPKDRFSAERLKGVDSTLKIQPAKLEDSAVYLCASSLGLAGAKGELFFGEGSRLTVL.

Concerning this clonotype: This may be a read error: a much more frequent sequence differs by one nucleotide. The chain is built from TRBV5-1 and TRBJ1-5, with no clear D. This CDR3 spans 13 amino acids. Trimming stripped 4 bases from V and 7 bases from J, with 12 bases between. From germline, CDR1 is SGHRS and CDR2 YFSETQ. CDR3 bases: TGCGCCAGCAGCGTCCAACAGAGCCAGCCCCAGCATTTT. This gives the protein CASSVQQSQPQHF.

The CDR3 coding sequence is TGTGCCAGCAGCGAGACAGGGCTCACCAACACAGATACGCAGTATTTT. It codes for CASSETGLTNTDTQYF. The chain recombines TRBV9 with TRBJ2-3; 7 bases match TRBD1. Germline-derived CDR1 and CDR2 are SGDLS and YYNGEE. Trimming took 3 bases from V and 2 from J; bases not matched to a gene: 9. The CDR3 has 16 amino acids.

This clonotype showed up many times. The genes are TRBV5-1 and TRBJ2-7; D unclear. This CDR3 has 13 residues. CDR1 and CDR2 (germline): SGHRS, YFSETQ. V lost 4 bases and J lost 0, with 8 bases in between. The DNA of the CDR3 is TGCGCCAGCAGCGCGGACGCCTCCTACGAGCAGTACTTC. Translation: CASSADASYEQYF.

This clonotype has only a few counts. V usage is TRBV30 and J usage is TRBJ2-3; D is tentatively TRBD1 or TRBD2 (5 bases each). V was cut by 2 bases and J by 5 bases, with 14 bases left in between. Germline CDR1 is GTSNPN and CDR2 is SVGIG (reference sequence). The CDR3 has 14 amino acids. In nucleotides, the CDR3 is TGTGCCTGGAGTCGGCAGGGAGAGAGAGATACGCAGTATTTT. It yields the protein CAWSRQGERDTQYF.

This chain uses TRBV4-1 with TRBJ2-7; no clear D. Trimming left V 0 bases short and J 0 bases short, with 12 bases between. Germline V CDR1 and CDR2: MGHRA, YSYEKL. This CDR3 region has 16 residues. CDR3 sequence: CASSQDRGSYSYEQYF. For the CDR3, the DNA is TGCGCCAGCAGCCAAGATCGTGGCAGTTACTCCTACGAGCAGTACTTC.

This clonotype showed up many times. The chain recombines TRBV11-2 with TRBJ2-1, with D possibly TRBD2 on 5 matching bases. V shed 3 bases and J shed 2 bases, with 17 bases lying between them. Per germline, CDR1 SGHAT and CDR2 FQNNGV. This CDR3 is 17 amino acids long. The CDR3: CASSFPVLGNTYNEQFF. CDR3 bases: TGTGCCAGCAGCTTCCCCGTACTAGGTAACACCTACAATGAGCAGTTCTTC.